This T cell receptor beta chain stems from a study of T-cell reconstitution after alpha-beta-depleted transplantation in children. CDR1 and CDR2 from the germline V gene are SGHTA and FQGNSA. The CDR3 loop spans 16 amino acids. The V gene end was trimmed by 5 bases and the J gene end by 4 bases; junction bases not matched to a gene: 9. Preparation of the TCRbeta library used unique molecular identifiers. TCRdb re-called the PCR reads with MiXCR, one entry per CDR3 protein. This table holds roughly 500,000 distinct CDR3 sequences, 30% to 35% found once. This TCR came from a human donor who donated a stem cell graft to a child with aplastic anemia. Here the sequenced sample was PBMCs from the stem cell graft donor, taken from the stem cell graft. J is TRBJ1-5 and V is TRBV7-2, with 9 bases aligning to TRBD1. Written as DNA, the CDR3 is TGTGCCAGCAGCCCTCCCGGGACAGGGAGAAATCAGCCCCAGCATTTT. Translation gives CASSPPGTGRNQPQHF.